This section outlines one T cell receptor beta chain sequence together with its context. The antigen remains undetermined. This sample is drawn from a study of T-cell reconstitution after alpha-beta-depleted transplantation in children. Study-wide points: Roughly two months post-transplant, alpha-beta T cells reportedly originated from several hundred graft clones that had expanded.

This CDR3 has 14 residues. Germline V gene sequence: CDR1 DFQATT, CDR2 SNEGSKA (reference sequence). J gave up 3 bases and V 5 bases, and 9 bases lay outside the gene matches. The TCRbeta library was prepared with unique molecular identifiers. TCRdb ran MiXCR on the PCR reads and lists one entry per CDR3 protein. The sample lists 70,000 to 95,000 distinct CDR3 sequences, around a sixth occurring once. Material: PBMCs, mostly from graft donor cells, obtained 180 days after TCRalphabeta/CD19-depleted stem cell transplant. The chain uses TRBV20-1 and TRBJ2-7; 8 bases match TRBD1. The TCR was taken from a male patient under 10 years old who had a stem cell transplant for acute lymphoblastic leukemia, so the T cells may come from the graft donor. In DNA, the CDR3 is TGCAGTGCTCGACGTCCAGGACAGGGCTACGAGCAGTACTTC. Translation: CSARRPGQGYEQYF.